The 16 T cell receptor beta chains presented below share a single source sample, sequenced in a study of human T cells and chemical hapten exposure (dated by TCRdb to about 2021). Sample time point, as interpreted from the label and publication: pre-sensitization, week 0. This specimen's treatment or condition label, interpreted: therapeutic diphenylcyclopropenone sensitization with weekly scalp DPC. Receptor amplification or capture employed RACE. TCRdb lists the instrument as NextSeq 500. Through fastp at Q25 and MiXCR, TCRdb rebuilt clones from the public reads, retaining in-frame beta chains. Rows are unified per CDR3 protein, each entry keeping the most common DNA and genes. The sample contains around 120,000 distinct CDR3 sequences, less than 15% of them found a single time. Approximately 2.6% of the sample comes from the top ten. The sequenced sample was whole blood, obtained in connection with sensitization to the hapten diphenylcyclopropenone (DPC). These receptors all stem from a woman aged 18-29 years with alopecia areata. Some clones in this sample may be carry-over from other donors' samples.

CDR3 nucleotide sequence: TGTGCCAGCAGCCAAGAGTCGAGCTCTGGGGCCAACGTCCTGACTTTC. Its protein product is CASSQESSSGANVLTF. The chain carries TRBV3-1 and TRBJ2-6, with D hard to call. CDR1 LGHDT and CDR2 YNNKEL come from the germline V gene (reference sequence). With 0 bases removed from V and 0 bases from J, the gap between germline ends came to 6 bases. The CDR3 has 16 residues.

The sample holds many counts of this clonotype. V usage is TRBV11-2 and J usage is TRBJ2-1, with D unclear. V lost 5 bases and J lost 4, with 6 bases in between. Germline loops: CDR1 SGHAT, CDR2 FQNNGV. CDR3 size: 12 residues. CDR3 sequence: CASSPRYNEQFF. Written as DNA, the CDR3 is TGTGCCAGCAGCCCGAGGTACAATGAGCAGTTCTTC. Using reference TRBV11-2 and TRBJ2-1 for the parts outside the CDR3, the full variable domain is EAGVAQSPRYKIIEKRQSVAFWCNPISGHATLYWYQQILGQGPKLLIQFQNNGVVDDSQLPKDRFSAERLKGVDSTLKIQPAKLEDSAVYLCASSPRYNEQFFGPGTRLTVL.

The genes are TRBV12-3 or TRBV12-4 and TRBJ2-6; possible D gene TRBD2, 5 bases. V lost 1 base and J 2 bases, leaving 12 bases between the germline ends. This CDR3 region has 17 residues. As DNA, the CDR3 is TGTGCCAGCAGTTTAGAAAGCGGTTCCCCTGGGGCCAACGTCCTGACTTTC. As protein: CASSLESGSPGANVLTF.

Only a few counts were recorded for this clonotype. CDR3 amino acids: CASSPGDYYNEQFF. The CDR3 DNA reads as TGCGCCAGCAGCCCCGGGGACTACTACAATGAGCAGTTCTTC. The chain links TRBV4-3 to TRBJ2-1, with TRBD2 identical over 7 bases. V shed 4 bases and J 3 bases; nucleotides not matched to a gene: 3. This CDR3 has 14 residues. Germline CDR1 is LGHNA and CDR2 is YSLEER.

This chain connects TRBV2 to TRBJ2-1; no reliable D call. The V end lost 1 base, the J end lost 1 base, and 5 bases lay between the germline ends. Germline V lookup: CDR1 SNHLY, CDR2 FYNNEI. The CDR3 spans 14 residues. CDR3 loop: CASSEVVSYNEQFF. The CDR3 DNA sequence: TGTGCCAGCAGTGAAGTTGTTTCCTACAATGAGCAGTTCTTC.

The chain employs TRBV3-1 and TRBJ2-5; D unclear. CDR1 is LGHDT, CDR2 YNNKEL, per germline (reference sequence). Trimming shortened V by 4 bases and J by 1 base, and 7 bases separated the two germline ends. The CDR3 covers 13 residues. The CDR3: CASSPKSQETQYF. DNA of the CDR3: TGTGCCAGCAGCCCAAAGAGCCAAGAGACCCAGTACTTC.

In its sample, this clonotype was seen a few times. The chain is built from TRBV7-2 and TRBJ2-5; D gene unclear. CDR1 and CDR2 from the germline V gene are SGHTA and FQGNSA. The CDR3 spans 13 residues. With 2 bases removed from V and 1 base from J, the gap between germline ends came to 5 bases. CDR3 nucleotides: TGTGCCAGCAGCTTAACCCCCCAAGAGACCCAGTACTTC. Residues: CASSLTPQETQYF.

The table lists this clonotype with a few counts. The chain carries TRBV11-2 and TRBJ2-3, with D possibly TRBD2 on 7 matching bases. V was cut by 4 bases and J by 5 bases, with 19 bases left in between. Germline V gene lookup returns CDR1 SGHAT and CDR2 FQNNGV. This CDR3 comprises 16 residues. CDR3 bases: TGTGCCAGCAGCTATAGTGGGGGGGGCAGCCGAGATACGCAGTATTTT. This encodes CASSYSGGGSRDTQYF.

The chain carries TRBV28 and TRBJ2-7; a possible D gene is TRBD2 (7 bases). The CDR3 runs to 11 residues. V lost 6 bases and J 6 bases, leaving 9 bases between the germline ends. Germline V gene sequence: CDR1 MDHEN, CDR2 SYDVKM. The CDR3 DNA reads as TGTGCCAGCAGAAGGGGGGGCGAGCAGTACTTC. As protein: CASRRGGEQYF.

This clonotype was seen only a few times. The chain combines TRBV7-6 with TRBJ2-1, with a possible D match to TRBD1 (6 bases). The CDR3 length is 14 residues. With 3 bases removed from V and 8 bases from J, the gap between germline ends came to 14 bases. Per the germline V gene, CDR1 is SGHVS and CDR2 is FNYEAQ. CDR3 sequence reads: CASSFGQTWDEQFF. The CDR3 DNA reads TGTGCCAGCAGCTTCGGACAGACGTGGGATGAGCAGTTCTTC.

This clonotype was seen ten or more times. The chain has TRBV30 and TRBJ2-7, with TRBD2 matching 7 bases. The germline V gene encodes CDR1 GTSNPN and CDR2 SVGIG (reference sequence). The CDR3 covers 12 residues. Trimming took 2 bases from V and 5 from J; bases not matched to a gene: 3. The CDR3 is CAWSPGLNEQYF. The CDR3 DNA follows: TGTGCCTGGAGTCCGGGACTAAACGAGCAGTACTTC.

Only a few counts were recorded for this clonotype. This chain uses TRBV4-3 with TRBJ1-4, with D uncertain. This CDR3 region has 16 residues. In germline, CDR1 is LGHNA, CDR2 YSLEER. The V end lost 4 bases, the J end lost 2 bases, and 14 bases lay between the germline ends. CDR3 coding DNA: TGCGCCAGCAGCCCCCGGGCCGTTGGTACTAATGAAAAACTGTTTTTT. This encodes CASSPRAVGTNEKLFF.

This clonotype was detected a few times. The gene calls are TRBV2 and TRBJ2-5, with 11 bases that match TRBD1. The CDR3 is made up of 15 amino acids. Trimming cost V 5 bases and J 3 bases; bases outside gene matches: 5. The V gene's germline CDR1 is SNHLY and CDR2 FYNNEI. CDR3 sequence (DNA): TGTGCCAGCAGTCTGGACAGGGGGCTAAAAGAGACCCAGTACTTC. Its protein is CASSLDRGLKETQYF.

This clonotype was seen at least ten times. The CDR3 DNA reads as TGTGCCAGCAGCTTAGCTACAGGGAACGACGAGCAGTACTTC. Encoded protein: CASSLATGNDEQYF. The gene calls are TRBV7-9 and TRBJ2-7; D is perhaps TRBD1 (6 bases). The V gene's germline CDR1 is SEHNR and CDR2 FQNEAQ (reference sequence). V was clipped by 0 bases and J by 5 bases, with 11 bases between them. This CDR3 spans 14 amino acids. The full variable domain, in which reference TRBV7-9 and TRBJ2-7 provide the parts outside the CDR3, is DTGVSQNPRHKITKRGQNVTFRCDPISEHNRLYWYRQTLGQGPEFLTYFQNEAQLEKSRLLSDRFSAERPKGSFSTLEIQRTEQGDSAMYLCASSLATGNDEQYFGPGTRLTVT.

The chain joins TRBV12-5 to TRBJ2-1; 7 bases line up with TRBD1. V lost 2 bases and J lost 0; bases outside the gene matches: 1. There are 15 residues in the CDR3. Looked up from germline, CDR1 is LGHNT and CDR2 is FRNRAP. The DNA of the CDR3 is TGTGCTAGTGGTTTGAGGGACAGCTCCTACAATGAGCAGTTCTTC. Translating gives CASGLRDSSYNEQFF.

This chain joins TRBV11-3 and TRBJ2-7; D unclear. The CDR3 runs to 13 residues. Trimming stripped 0 bases from V and 4 bases from J, with 7 bases between. Germline V gives CDR1 SGHNT, CDR2 YENEEA. The CDR3 reads CASSLDSRYEQYF. In DNA, the CDR3 is TGTGCCAGCAGCTTAGACTCGAGGTACGAGCAGTACTTC.